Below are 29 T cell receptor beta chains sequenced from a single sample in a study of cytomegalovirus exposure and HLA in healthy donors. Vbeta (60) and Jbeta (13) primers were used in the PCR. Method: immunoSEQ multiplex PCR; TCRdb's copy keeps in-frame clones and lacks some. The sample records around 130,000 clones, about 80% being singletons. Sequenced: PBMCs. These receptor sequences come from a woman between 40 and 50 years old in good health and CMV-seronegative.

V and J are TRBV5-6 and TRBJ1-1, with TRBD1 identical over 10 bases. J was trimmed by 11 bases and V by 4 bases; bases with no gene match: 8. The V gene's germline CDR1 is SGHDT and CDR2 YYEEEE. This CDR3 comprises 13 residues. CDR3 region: CASSTTGGPAAFF. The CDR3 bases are TGTGCCAGCAGCACGACAGGGGGCCCGGCGGCTTTCTTT.

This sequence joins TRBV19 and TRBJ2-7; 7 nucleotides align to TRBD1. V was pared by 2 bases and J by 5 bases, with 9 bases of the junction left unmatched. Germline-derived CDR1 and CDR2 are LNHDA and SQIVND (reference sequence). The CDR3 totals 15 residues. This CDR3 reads CASSIRTGAIHEQYF. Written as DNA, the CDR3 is TGTGCCAGTAGTATAAGAACAGGGGCGATCCACGAGCAGTACTTC.

As DNA, the CDR3 is TGTGCCAGCAGCCCCGCGGTGGGGCGCAGAACTGAAGCTTTCTTT. Translated: CASSPAVGRRTEAFF. V is TRBV7-2 and J is TRBJ1-1; tentative D call: TRBD1 (5 bases). Germline-derived CDR1 and CDR2 are SGHTA and FQGNSA. V dropped 5 bases and J dropped 5 bases, with 18 bases sitting between them. This CDR3 region has 15 residues.

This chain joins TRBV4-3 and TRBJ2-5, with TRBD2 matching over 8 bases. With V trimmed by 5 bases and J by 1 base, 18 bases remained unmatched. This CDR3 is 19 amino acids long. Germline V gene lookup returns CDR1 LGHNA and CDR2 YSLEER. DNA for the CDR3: TGCGCCAGCAGCAAGGGGGGGCTAGCGGGTCCTGGGGGCCAAGAGACCCAGTACTTC. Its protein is CASSKGGLAGPGGQETQYF.

CDR3 in amino acids: CASSSRRDQPQHF. The DNA for the CDR3 is TGTGCCAGCAGCTCCCGACGGGATCAGCCCCAGCATTTT. The chain uses TRBV27 and TRBJ1-5; D uncertain. Germline CDR1 is MNHEY and CDR2 is SMNVEV (reference sequence). The length of the CDR3 is 13 residues. V was pared by 6 bases and J by 5 bases, with 11 bases between.

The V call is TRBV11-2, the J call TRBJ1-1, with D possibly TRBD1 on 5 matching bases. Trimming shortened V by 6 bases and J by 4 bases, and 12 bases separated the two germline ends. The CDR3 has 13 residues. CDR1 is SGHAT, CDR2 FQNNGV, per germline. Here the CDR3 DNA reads TGTGCCAGCAGTCACAGTAGGGGCACTGAAGCTTTCTTT. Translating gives CASSHSRGTEAFF.

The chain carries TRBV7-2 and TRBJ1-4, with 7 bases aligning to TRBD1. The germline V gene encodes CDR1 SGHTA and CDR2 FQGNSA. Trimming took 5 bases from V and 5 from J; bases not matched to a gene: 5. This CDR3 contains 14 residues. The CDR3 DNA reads TGTGCCAGCAGCCCCGAGACAGGGAATGAAAAACTGTTTTTT. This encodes CASSPETGNEKLFF. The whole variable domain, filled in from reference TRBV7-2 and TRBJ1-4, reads GAGVSQSPSNKVTEKGKDVELRCDPISGHTALYWYRQSLGQGLEFLIYFQGNSAPDKSGLPSDRFSAERTGGSVSTLTIQRTQQEDSAVYLCASSPETGNEKLFFGSGTQLSVL.

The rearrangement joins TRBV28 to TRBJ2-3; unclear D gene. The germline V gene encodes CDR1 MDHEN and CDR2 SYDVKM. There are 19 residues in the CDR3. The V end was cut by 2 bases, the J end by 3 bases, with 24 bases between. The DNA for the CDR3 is TGTGCCAGCAGTTTAGTCAGGATAACACATAGATTTTCGACAGATACGCAGTATTTT. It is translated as CASSLVRITHRFSTDTQYF.

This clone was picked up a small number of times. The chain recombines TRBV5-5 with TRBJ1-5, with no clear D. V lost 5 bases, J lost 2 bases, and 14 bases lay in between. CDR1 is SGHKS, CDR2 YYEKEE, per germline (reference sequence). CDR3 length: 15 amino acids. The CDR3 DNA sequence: TGTGCCAGCAGTACCTATGGGGAGGGCAATCAGCCCCAGCATTTT. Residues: CASSTYGEGNQPQHF.

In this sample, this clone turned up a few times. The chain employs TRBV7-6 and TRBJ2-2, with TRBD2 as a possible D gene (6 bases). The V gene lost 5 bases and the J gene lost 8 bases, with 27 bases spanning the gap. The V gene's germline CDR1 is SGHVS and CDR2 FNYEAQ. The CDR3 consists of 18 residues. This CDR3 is CASSPALLGTPLGGELFF. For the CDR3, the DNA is TGTGCCAGCAGCCCCGCCCTCCTAGGGACTCCCTTAGGGGGGGAGCTGTTTTTT.

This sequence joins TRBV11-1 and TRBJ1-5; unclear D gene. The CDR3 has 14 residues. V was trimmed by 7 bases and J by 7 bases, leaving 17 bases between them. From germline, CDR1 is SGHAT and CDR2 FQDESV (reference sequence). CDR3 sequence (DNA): TGTGCCAGCACCGCAGCGGGAAAGGGCCAGCCCCAGCATTTT. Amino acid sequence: CASTAAGKGQPQHF.

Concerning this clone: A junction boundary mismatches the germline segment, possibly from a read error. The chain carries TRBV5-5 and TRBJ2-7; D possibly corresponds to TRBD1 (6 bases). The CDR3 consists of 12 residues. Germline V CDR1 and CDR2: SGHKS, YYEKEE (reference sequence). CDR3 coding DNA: TGTGCCAGCAGCCCCGAGGCGGTGCAGGGGAAGTTC. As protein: CASSPEAVQGKF.

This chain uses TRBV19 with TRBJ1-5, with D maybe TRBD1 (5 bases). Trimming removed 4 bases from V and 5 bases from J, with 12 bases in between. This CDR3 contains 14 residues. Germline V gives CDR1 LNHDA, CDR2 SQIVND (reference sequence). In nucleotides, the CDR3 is TGTGCCAGTAGTAAGAAGTGGGGCGATCAGCCCCAGCATTTT. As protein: CASSKKWGDQPQHF.

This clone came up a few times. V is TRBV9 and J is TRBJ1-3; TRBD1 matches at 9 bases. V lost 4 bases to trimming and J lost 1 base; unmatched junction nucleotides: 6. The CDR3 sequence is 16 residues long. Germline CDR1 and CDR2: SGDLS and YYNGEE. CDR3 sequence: CASSLRTGESGNTIYF. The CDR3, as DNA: TGTGCCAGCAGCCTCCGGACAGGGGAATCTGGAAACACCATATATTTT.

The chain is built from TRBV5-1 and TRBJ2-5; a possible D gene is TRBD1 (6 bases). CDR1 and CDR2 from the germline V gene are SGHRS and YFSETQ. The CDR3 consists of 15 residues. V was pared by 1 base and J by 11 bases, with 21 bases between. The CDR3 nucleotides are TGCGCCAGCAGCTTGATGGCAGGGGTCGTTGGGGAGCAGTACTTC. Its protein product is CASSLMAGVVGEQYF.

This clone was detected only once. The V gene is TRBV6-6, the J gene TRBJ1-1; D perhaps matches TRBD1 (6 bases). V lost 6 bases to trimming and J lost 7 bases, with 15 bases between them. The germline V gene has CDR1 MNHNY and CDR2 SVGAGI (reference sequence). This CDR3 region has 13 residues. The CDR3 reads CASRPGQFFEAFF. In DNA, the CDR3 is TGTGCCAGCAGGCCAGGACAGTTTTTTGAAGCTTTCTTT.

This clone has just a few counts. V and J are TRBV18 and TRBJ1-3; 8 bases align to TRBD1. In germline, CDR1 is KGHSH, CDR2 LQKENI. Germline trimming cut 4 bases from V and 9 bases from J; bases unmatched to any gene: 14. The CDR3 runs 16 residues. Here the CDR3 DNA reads TGTGCCAGCTCACTAACTGGACAGGGTGAAAGGAGCACCATATATTTT. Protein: CASSLTGQGERSTIYF.

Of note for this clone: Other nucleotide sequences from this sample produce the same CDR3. The CDR3 coding sequence is TGTGCCAGCAGTTCCGGGACTGAAGCTTTCTTT. This codes for CASSSGTEAFF. V usage is TRBV6-5 and J usage is TRBJ1-1; no clear D gene. V was cut by 4 bases and J by 5 bases, with 5 bases left in between. The CDR3 runs to 11 residues. CDR1 MNHEY and CDR2 SVGAGI come from the germline V gene.

CDR3 sequence: CASSLGPSGKQETQYF. The DNA for the CDR3 is TGTGCCAGCAGCTTAGGCCCTAGCGGGAAGCAAGAGACCCAGTACTTC. The chain couples TRBV7-9 to TRBJ2-5; the match to TRBD2 covers 9 bases. V was pared by 1 base and J by 2 bases, with 5 bases of the junction left unmatched. This CDR3 is 16 amino acids long. Germline CDR1 is SEHNR and CDR2 is FQNEAQ (reference sequence).

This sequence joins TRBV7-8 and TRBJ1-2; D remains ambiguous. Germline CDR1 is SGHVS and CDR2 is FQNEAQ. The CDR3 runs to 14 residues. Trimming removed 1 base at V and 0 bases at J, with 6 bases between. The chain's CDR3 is CASSLGTTNYGYTF. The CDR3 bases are TGTGCCAGCAGCTTAGGCACAACTAACTATGGCTACACCTTC.

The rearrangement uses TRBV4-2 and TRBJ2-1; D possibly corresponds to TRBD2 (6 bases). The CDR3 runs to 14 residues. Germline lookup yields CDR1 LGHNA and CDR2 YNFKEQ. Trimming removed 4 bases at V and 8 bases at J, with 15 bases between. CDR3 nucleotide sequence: TGTGCCAGCAGCCCCATAGCGGTGGGGGATGAGCAGTTCTTC. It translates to CASSPIAVGDEQFF.

CDR3 nucleotides: TGTGCCAGTAGTGCAACAGGGAACAATCAGCCCCAGCATTTT. This sequence encodes CASSATGNNQPQHF. V is TRBV19 and J is TRBJ1-5, with D perhaps matching TRBD1 (6 bases). Germline-derived CDR1 and CDR2 are LNHDA and SQIVND (reference sequence). With 5 bases removed from V and 3 bases from J, the gap between germline ends came to 11 bases. This CDR3 has 14 residues. Full variable domain (outside the CDR3, taken from reference TRBV19 and TRBJ1-5): DGGITQSPKYLFRKEGQNVTLSCEQNLNHDAMYWYRQDPGQGLRLIYYSQIVNDFQKGDIAEGYSVSREKKESFPLTVTSAQKNPTAFYLCASSATGNNQPQHFGDGTRLSIL.

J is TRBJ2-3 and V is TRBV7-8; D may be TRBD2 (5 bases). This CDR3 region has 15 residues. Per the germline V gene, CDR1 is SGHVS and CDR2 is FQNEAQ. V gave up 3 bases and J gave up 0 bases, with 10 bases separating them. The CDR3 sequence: CASSFYRTSTDTQYF. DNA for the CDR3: TGTGCCAGCAGCTTTTATCGGACTAGCACAGATACGCAGTATTTT.

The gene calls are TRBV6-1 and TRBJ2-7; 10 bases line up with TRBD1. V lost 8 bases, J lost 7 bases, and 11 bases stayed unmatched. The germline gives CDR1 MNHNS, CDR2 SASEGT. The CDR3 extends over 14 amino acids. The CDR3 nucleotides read TGTGCCAGCCTAATCGGGACAGGGGCAGAAGAGCAGTACTTC. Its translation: CASLIGTGAEEQYF.

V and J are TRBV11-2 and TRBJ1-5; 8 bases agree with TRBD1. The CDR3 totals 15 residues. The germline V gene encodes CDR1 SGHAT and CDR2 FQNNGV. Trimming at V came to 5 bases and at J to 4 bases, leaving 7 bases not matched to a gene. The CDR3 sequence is CASSARQGKNQPQHF. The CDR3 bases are TGTGCCAGCAGCGCCAGACAGGGGAAGAATCAGCCCCAGCATTTT.

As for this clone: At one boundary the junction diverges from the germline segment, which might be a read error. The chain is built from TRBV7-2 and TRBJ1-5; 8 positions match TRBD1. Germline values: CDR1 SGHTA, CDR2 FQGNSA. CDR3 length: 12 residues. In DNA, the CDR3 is TGTGCCAGCAGCTTACGGACAGGGCCCCTCAATTTT. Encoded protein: CASSLRTGPLNF.

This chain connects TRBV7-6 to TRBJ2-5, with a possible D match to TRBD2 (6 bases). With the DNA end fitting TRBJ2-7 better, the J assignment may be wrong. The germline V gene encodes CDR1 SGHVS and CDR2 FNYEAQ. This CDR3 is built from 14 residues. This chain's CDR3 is CASTPPGLAYEQYF. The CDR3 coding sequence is TGTGCCAGCACCCCGCCGGGACTCGCCTACGAGCAGTACTTC.

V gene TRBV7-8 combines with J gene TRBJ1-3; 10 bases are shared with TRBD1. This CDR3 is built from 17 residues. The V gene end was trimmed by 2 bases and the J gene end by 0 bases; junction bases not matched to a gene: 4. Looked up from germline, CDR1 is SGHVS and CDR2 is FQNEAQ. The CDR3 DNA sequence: TGTGCCAGCAGCTTAACCGGACAGGGGGTCTCTGGAAACACCATATATTTT. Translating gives CASSLTGQGVSGNTIYF.

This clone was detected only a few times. For the CDR3, the DNA is TGTGCCACCGCGGGGTCCCAAGAGACCCAGTACTTC. The encoded protein is CATAGSQETQYF. This chain links TRBV28 with TRBJ2-5; possibly TRBD2 for D (6 bases). Germline CDR1 MDHEN, CDR2 SYDVKM. The CDR3 sequence is 12 residues long. The V end lost 10 bases, the J end lost 1 base, and 10 bases lay between the germline ends.